These T cell receptor beta chains were read from a single sample in a study of regulatory T cells in long-lasting Graves disease. TCRdb analysed the multiplex PCR reads with MiXCR anew, one entry per CDR3 protein. The sample contains about 440,000 distinct CDR3 sequences, about 15% of which appear only once. The sample was also linked to a second study, of T cells in Graves' hyperthyroidism and ophthalmopathy.

Here the sequenced sample was peripheral blood mononuclear cells (PBMCs), taken at new diagnosis, from a patient treated with antithyroid drugs. The source of these receptors is a woman aged 25 to 39 with Graves disease. The CDR3 runs from the conserved cysteine through the conserved F or W. Each record gives: D gene, V gene, J gene, CDR3 length, clone size, CDR3 DNA, CDR3 protein. D genes are given only for firm matches. Expanded clones get a size class; other rows say once, few or many, or leave the size out.

d_gene: TRBD1
v_gene: TRBV24-1
j_gene: TRBJ1-2
len: 16
abundance: NA
CDR3nt: TGTGCCACCAGTGATTTGCCTTACAGGGGGAACTATGGCTACACCTTC
CDR3aa: CATSDLPYRGNYGYTF

d_gene: TRBD2
v_gene: TRBV7-6
j_gene: TRBJ2-1
len: 17
abundance: few
CDR3nt: TGTGCCAGCAGCTTATCTAACGGGACTAGCGGGAATCATGAGCAGTTCTTC
CDR3aa: CASSLSNGTSGNHEQFF

d_gene: NA
v_gene: TRBV28
j_gene: TRBJ2-7
len: 16
abundance: many
CDR3nt: TGTGCCAGCAGTTCCGTACGGGAGTTTCCTCTCTACGAGCAGTACTTC
CDR3aa: CASSSVREFPLYEQYF

d_gene: TRBD1
v_gene: TRBV27
j_gene: TRBJ2-3
len: 16
abundance: many
CDR3nt: TGTGCCAGCAGTTCAATTGGGACAGGGCAGAGAGATACGCAGTATTTT
CDR3aa: CASSSIGTGQRDTQYF

d_gene: TRBD2
v_gene: TRBV7-9
j_gene: TRBJ2-2
len: 15
abundance: NA
CDR3nt: TGCGCCAGCAGCTTCGCGGGAGAGAACACCGGGGAGCTGGTTTTT
CDR3aa: CASSFAGENTGELVF

d_gene: NA
v_gene: TRBV29-1
j_gene: TRBJ2-3
len: 16
abundance: few
CDR3nt: TGCAGCCCTTCCCTGCGCACGGAGGGAAGCACAGATACGCAGTATTTT
CDR3aa: CSPSLRTEGSTDTQYF

d_gene: NA
v_gene: TRBV6-4
j_gene: TRBJ2-3
len: 15
abundance: NA
CDR3nt: TGTGCCAGCAGTGACTCAGGCCAACCCACAGATACGCAGTATTTT
CDR3aa: CASSDSGQPTDTQYF

d_gene: TRBD2
v_gene: TRBV4-1
j_gene: TRBJ2-7
len: 17
abundance: few
CDR3nt: TGCGCCAGCAGCCAAAATACCTGGACTAGCGGGATGCACGAGCAGTACTTC
CDR3aa: CASSQNTWTSGMHEQYF

d_gene: TRBD1
v_gene: TRBV10-3
j_gene: TRBJ1-1
len: 13
abundance: NA
CDR3nt: TGTGCCTCGGTTGGGGACAGGGATACTGAAGCTTTCTTT
CDR3aa: CASVGDRDTEAFF

d_gene: TRBD2
v_gene: TRBV5-1
j_gene: TRBJ2-1
len: 13
abundance: few
CDR3nt: TGCGCCAGCAGCTCCTTAGCGGGACCTGAGCAGTTCTTC
CDR3aa: CASSSLAGPEQFF

d_gene: TRBD2
v_gene: TRBV3-1
j_gene: TRBJ2-7
len: 15
abundance: NA
CDR3nt: TGTGCCAGCAGCCAAGACTGGGGGGGCTCCTACGAGCAGTACTTC
CDR3aa: CASSQDWGGSYEQYF

d_gene: NA
v_gene: TRBV7-8
j_gene: TRBJ2-7
len: 14
abundance: few
CDR3nt: TGTGCCAGCAGCTTTCCGGGAGAAGGGTACGAGCAGTACTTC
CDR3aa: CASSFPGEGYEQYF

d_gene: TRBD1
v_gene: TRBV29-1
j_gene: TRBJ2-7
len: 12
abundance: NA
CDR3nt: TGCAGCGTCTTACAGGGGGCCTACGAGCAGTACTTC
CDR3aa: CSVLQGAYEQYF

d_gene: TRBD2
v_gene: TRBV3-1
j_gene: TRBJ2-7
len: 19
abundance: NA
CDR3nt: TGTGCCAGCAGCCAAGATCCGGCCCCGATAGCGGGAGATACCTACGAGCAGTACTTC
CDR3aa: CASSQDPAPIAGDTYEQYF

d_gene: TRBD1
v_gene: TRBV6-1
j_gene: TRBJ1-1
len: 16
abundance: many
CDR3nt: TGTGCCAGCAGTGAAGCGAGGGGGACAGGGAACACTGAAGCTTTCTTT
CDR3aa: CASSEARGTGNTEAFF

d_gene: NA
v_gene: TRBV29-1
j_gene: TRBJ1-1
len: 14
abundance: many
CDR3nt: TGCAGCGTTGAAGATCGAGGGAGGCGCACTGAAGCTTTCTTT
CDR3aa: CSVEDRGRRTEAFF

d_gene: TRBD1
v_gene: TRBV12-5
j_gene: TRBJ1-2
len: 14
abundance: NA
CDR3nt: TGTGCTAGTGGTTTGGAAGACAGGGCCTCTGGCTACACCTTC
CDR3aa: CASGLEDRASGYTF

d_gene: TRBD2
v_gene: TRBV12-3/TRBV12-4
j_gene: TRBJ2-1
len: 14
abundance: many
CDR3nt: TGTGCCATCTTAGCTAGCGGGAGTAGGAGTGAGCAGTTCTTC
CDR3aa: CAILASGSRSEQFF

d_gene: NA
v_gene: TRBV19
j_gene: TRBJ1-1
len: 13
abundance: NA
CDR3nt: TGTGCCAGTAGTATGGTTGCGGGCACTGAAGCTTTCTTT
CDR3aa: CASSMVAGTEAFF

d_gene: TRBD2
v_gene: TRBV20-1
j_gene: TRBJ2-3
len: 17
abundance: many
CDR3nt: TGCAGTGCTAGGTCCCTAGCGGGAGTCGCCCGCACAGATACGCAGTATTTT
CDR3aa: CSARSLAGVARTDTQYF

d_gene: NA
v_gene: TRBV12-3/TRBV12-4
j_gene: TRBJ1-1
len: 14
abundance: many
CDR3nt: TGTGCCAGCAGTTTTGGCAACACAGACACTGAAGCTTTCTTT
CDR3aa: CASSFGNTDTEAFF

d_gene: NA
v_gene: TRBV20-1
j_gene: TRBJ2-5
len: 13
abundance: many
CDR3nt: TGCAGTGCGAGAAACAATATCCAAGAGACCCAGTACTTC
CDR3aa: CSARNNIQETQYF

d_gene: TRBD1
v_gene: TRBV30
j_gene: TRBJ1-2
len: 14
abundance: many
CDR3nt: TGTGCCTGGAGTGTTGGTGCAGGGGGCGTTGGCTACACCTTC
CDR3aa: CAWSVGAGGVGYTF

d_gene: TRBD1
v_gene: TRBV6-2/TRBV6-3
j_gene: TRBJ1-5
len: 16
abundance: many
CDR3nt: TGTGCCAGCAGTTACGAACCCGGGACAGGGCATCAGCCCCAGCATTTT
CDR3aa: CASSYEPGTGHQPQHF

d_gene: NA
v_gene: TRBV12-3/TRBV12-4
j_gene: TRBJ2-1
len: 14
abundance: many
CDR3nt: TGTGCCAGCAGTTTATCCCAGGGTTACAATGAGCAGTTCTTC
CDR3aa: CASSLSQGYNEQFF

d_gene: TRBD1
v_gene: TRBV11-2
j_gene: TRBJ1-5
len: 15
abundance: many
CDR3nt: TGTGCCAGCAGCTCTGACAGGGAGGAAGCTCAGCCCCAGCATTTT
CDR3aa: CASSSDREEAQPQHF

d_gene: TRBD2
v_gene: TRBV7-8
j_gene: TRBJ2-5
len: 17
abundance: many
CDR3nt: TGTGCCAGCAGCTATAACAGACTAGCGGGGGCCCCGGAGACCCAGTACTTC
CDR3aa: CASSYNRLAGAPETQYF

d_gene: NA
v_gene: TRBV10-2
j_gene: TRBJ1-5
len: 13
abundance: NA
CDR3nt: TGCGCCAGCAGTGAAGGGAAAGGGACGCCCCAGCATTTT
CDR3aa: CASSEGKGTPQHF

d_gene: TRBD2
v_gene: TRBV2
j_gene: TRBJ2-1
len: 17
abundance: many
CDR3nt: TGTGCCAGCAGGAGGACTAGCCAACAGATTCTACAATTGGAGCAGTTCTTC
CDR3aa: CASRRTSQQILQLEQFF

d_gene: NA
v_gene: TRBV7-9
j_gene: TRBJ2-7
len: 11
abundance: many
CDR3nt: TGTGCCACCACAGACTCCTACGAGCAGTACTTC
CDR3aa: CATTDSYEQYF

d_gene: TRBD2
v_gene: TRBV2
j_gene: TRBJ2-7
len: 15
abundance: many
CDR3nt: TGTGCCAGCAGTGCCCTGACTAGCCGACCCTACGAGCAGTACTTC
CDR3aa: CASSALTSRPYEQYF

d_gene: TRBD2
v_gene: TRBV28
j_gene: TRBJ2-2
len: 21
abundance: few
CDR3nt: TGTGCCAGCAGTTCCAAGTTCACGACTAGCGGGAGGGCCTATTACACCGGGGAGCTGTTTTTT
CDR3aa: CASSSKFTTSGRAYYTGELFF

d_gene: NA
v_gene: TRBV20-1
j_gene: TRBJ2-5
len: 13
abundance: many
CDR3nt: TGCAGTGCTGCCCGGACAGTCCAAGAGACCCAGTACTTC
CDR3aa: CSAARTVQETQYF

d_gene: NA
v_gene: TRBV19
j_gene: TRBJ2-2
len: 15
abundance: few
CDR3nt: TGTGCCAGTAGTACCCCTTCTAGCAGGACCGGGGAGCTGTTTTTT
CDR3aa: CASSTPSSRTGELFF

d_gene: NA
v_gene: TRBV2
j_gene: TRBJ1-5
len: 13
abundance: few
CDR3nt: TGTGCCAGCAGTGAAGGGGAAAATCAGCCCCAGCATTTT
CDR3aa: CASSEGENQPQHF

d_gene: NA
v_gene: TRBV6-1
j_gene: TRBJ1-1
len: 13
abundance: many
CDR3nt: TGTGCCAGCAGTGAAGTGAGTATAGGGGGAGCTTTCTTT
CDR3aa: CASSEVSIGGAFF

d_gene: NA
v_gene: TRBV19
j_gene: TRBJ1-1
len: 16
abundance: many
CDR3nt: TGTGCCAGTAGCGTCAGGACAAACCAACGATTCACTGAAGCTTTCTTT
CDR3aa: CASSVRTNQRFTEAFF

d_gene: NA
v_gene: TRBV28
j_gene: TRBJ2-7
len: 17
abundance: few
CDR3nt: TGTGCCAGCAGTTTACTAATGACCCACAGGGTTTCCTACGAGCAGTACTTC
CDR3aa: CASSLLMTHRVSYEQYF

d_gene: NA
v_gene: TRBV25-1
j_gene: TRBJ2-6
len: 18
abundance: few
CDR3nt: TGTGCCAGCAGTGAATGGCAGGGAGATCACTCTGGGGCCAACGTCCTGACTTTC
CDR3aa: CASSEWQGDHSGANVLTF

d_gene: NA
v_gene: TRBV12-3/TRBV12-4
j_gene: TRBJ1-1
len: 14
abundance: many
CDR3nt: TGTGCCAGCAGTTTGCTTGCTCGGACCACTGAGGCTTTCTTT
CDR3aa: CASSLLARTTEAFF

d_gene: TRBD1
v_gene: TRBV11-2
j_gene: TRBJ2-7
len: 14
abundance: few
CDR3nt: TGTGCCAGCAGAGACGACAGGGGGATTTACGAGCAGTACTTC
CDR3aa: CASRDDRGIYEQYF

d_gene: NA
v_gene: TRBV19
j_gene: TRBJ2-7
len: 14
abundance: few
CDR3nt: TGTGCCAGTTCGGGGGACAGTAACTCCTACGAGCAGTACTTC
CDR3aa: CASSGDSNSYEQYF

d_gene: TRBD1
v_gene: TRBV2
j_gene: TRBJ1-5
len: 17
abundance: many
CDR3nt: TGTGCCAGCCGATTGGACAGGAGGGCCTATAGCAATCAGCCCCAGCATTTT
CDR3aa: CASRLDRRAYSNQPQHF

d_gene: NA
v_gene: TRBV7-9
j_gene: TRBJ2-1
len: 12
abundance: many
CDR3nt: TGTGCCAGCAGCATACATAGAGATGAGCAGTTCTTC
CDR3aa: CASSIHRDEQFF

d_gene: NA
v_gene: TRBV18
j_gene: TRBJ2-3
len: 16
abundance: NA
CDR3nt: TGTGCCAGCTCACCACCGGCTGGGGTCGACACAGATACGCAGTATTTT
CDR3aa: CASSPPAGVDTDTQYF

d_gene: TRBD2
v_gene: TRBV12-3/TRBV12-4
j_gene: TRBJ2-1
len: 15
abundance: NA
CDR3nt: TGTGCCAGCAGCCCAATAGCGGGAGCCAACAATGAGCAGTTCTTC
CDR3aa: CASSPIAGANNEQFF

d_gene: TRBD1
v_gene: TRBV5-1
j_gene: TRBJ1-1
len: 15
abundance: NA
CDR3nt: TGCGCCAGCAGCCGAGGGGGCAGCGCGAACACTGAAGCTTTCTTT
CDR3aa: CASSRGGSANTEAFF

d_gene: NA
v_gene: TRBV9
j_gene: TRBJ2-1
len: 18
abundance: NA
CDR3nt: TGTGCCAGCAGCGTAGCTAGGGTGGGGGCAGGGCCCTACAATGAGCAGTTCTTC
CDR3aa: CASSVARVGAGPYNEQFF